A selection of T cell receptor beta chains follows, all from one sample in a study of identical twins. TCRdb re-called the 5' RACE reads with MiXCR, one entry per CDR3 protein. The sample includes hundreds of thousands of distinct CDR3 sequences, approximately 18% seen only once; the top ten take around 13%. The same sample was also studied in work on T cells expressing NK-cell markers.

The material sequenced was PBMCs. These receptors were obtained from a woman under 30 in good health. CDR3s include the opening cysteine and the closing phenylalanine or tryptophan. Fields, in order: V gene, CDR3 length, J gene, CDR3 protein.

v_call: TRBV20-1; cdr3_length: 13; j_call: TRBJ2-1; cdr3_aa: CSASPRSGGLSFF
v_call: TRBV20-1; cdr3_length: 12; j_call: TRBJ2-7; cdr3_aa: CSARRSVYEQYF
v_call: TRBV27; cdr3_length: 13; j_call: TRBJ2-7; cdr3_aa: CASSSQASYEQYF
v_call: TRBV7-3; cdr3_length: 14; j_call: TRBJ1-1; cdr3_aa: CASSLGPGRTEAFF
v_call: TRBV7-9; cdr3_length: 14; j_call: TRBJ2-3; cdr3_aa: CASSRLVGTDTQYF
v_call: TRBV5-1; cdr3_length: 16; j_call: TRBJ2-5; cdr3_aa: CASKAWVGRSQETQYF
v_call: TRBV20-1; cdr3_length: 13; j_call: TRBJ2-7; cdr3_aa: CSARDFQGHEQYF
v_call: TRBV18; cdr3_length: 15; j_call: TRBJ2-7; cdr3_aa: CASSPPDRTGLEQYF
v_call: TRBV10-3; cdr3_length: 14; j_call: TRBJ2-3; cdr3_aa: CAISGGTRTDTQYF
v_call: TRBV3-1; cdr3_length: 16; j_call: TRBJ2-3; cdr3_aa: CASSPLRTLSTDTQYF
v_call: TRBV12-3/TRBV12-4; cdr3_length: 15; j_call: TRBJ1-2; cdr3_aa: CASTSQPGRTYGYTF
v_call: TRBV7-6; cdr3_length: 19; j_call: TRBJ2-7; cdr3_aa: CASSLLVGLAGGSTYEQYF
v_call: TRBV7-2; cdr3_length: 13; j_call: TRBJ2-5; cdr3_aa: CASSTGRQGTQYF
v_call: TRBV20-1; cdr3_length: 11; j_call: TRBJ2-3; cdr3_aa: CSAPLPDRDIF
v_call: TRBV2; cdr3_length: 14; j_call: TRBJ1-4; cdr3_aa: CASSPLTRSEKLFF
v_call: TRBV18; cdr3_length: 15; j_call: TRBJ2-1; cdr3_aa: CASSTTGQLNNEQFF
v_call: TRBV5-1; cdr3_length: 16; j_call: TRBJ2-6; cdr3_aa: CASSLVYISGANVLTF
v_call: TRBV14; cdr3_length: 13; j_call: TRBJ1-1; cdr3_aa: CASSQDLRQEAFF
v_call: TRBV29-1; cdr3_length: 13; j_call: TRBJ1-1; cdr3_aa: CSVDLTVNTEAFF
v_call: TRBV5-1; cdr3_length: 17; j_call: TRBJ1-1; cdr3_aa: CASSPTVYVSWGREAFF
v_call: TRBV10-3; cdr3_length: 13; j_call: TRBJ1-1; cdr3_aa: CAIKDSEATEAFF
v_call: TRBV7-9; cdr3_length: 13; j_call: TRBJ2-2; cdr3_aa: CASGLGFTGELFF
v_call: TRBV4-3; cdr3_length: 14; j_call: TRBJ1-6; cdr3_aa: CASSQDHYGGALHF
v_call: TRBV20-1; cdr3_length: 13; j_call: TRBJ2-5; cdr3_aa: CSADHPARETQYF
v_call: TRBV5-1; cdr3_length: 12; j_call: TRBJ1-2; cdr3_aa: CASSSEAYGYTF
v_call: TRBV12-3/TRBV12-4; cdr3_length: 13; j_call: TRBJ2-7; cdr3_aa: CASSLGAYYEQYF
v_call: TRBV7-9; cdr3_length: 13; j_call: TRBJ2-5; cdr3_aa: CASRTRDAQTQYF
v_call: TRBV12-3/TRBV12-4; cdr3_length: 13; j_call: TRBJ2-5; cdr3_aa: CASMGSYQETQYF
v_call: TRBV2; cdr3_length: 14; j_call: TRBJ2-7; cdr3_aa: CAGAAGTGYYEQYF
v_call: TRBV15; cdr3_length: 16; j_call: TRBJ2-1; cdr3_aa: CATSRAQQGRGNEQFF
v_call: TRBV25-1; cdr3_length: 13; j_call: TRBJ1-6; cdr3_aa: CASSVGANSPLHF
v_call: TRBV10-3; cdr3_length: 12; j_call: TRBJ2-7; cdr3_aa: CAISESLYEQYF
v_call: TRBV5-1; cdr3_length: 13; j_call: TRBJ2-7; cdr3_aa: CASSLAGYGEQYF
v_call: TRBV15; cdr3_length: 13; j_call: TRBJ1-1; cdr3_aa: CATSSVQGADAFF
v_call: TRBV5-8; cdr3_length: 13; j_call: TRBJ2-1; cdr3_aa: CASSRGAGDGQFF
v_call: TRBV20-1; cdr3_length: 15; j_call: TRBJ1-6; cdr3_aa: CSARDFQGGNSPLHF
v_call: TRBV20-1; cdr3_length: 8; j_call: TRBJ1-1; cdr3_aa: CSAREGYF
v_call: TRBV12-3/TRBV12-4; cdr3_length: 11; j_call: TRBJ1-1; cdr3_aa: CASSPQGKAFF
v_call: TRBV6-2/TRBV6-3; cdr3_length: 16; j_call: TRBJ2-1; cdr3_aa: CASIRSGTSGKGEQFF
v_call: TRBV5-4; cdr3_length: 16; j_call: TRBJ2-7; cdr3_aa: CASSPGTSGKAYEQYF
v_call: TRBV6-2/TRBV6-3; cdr3_length: 17; j_call: TRBJ2-3; cdr3_aa: CASSFIFGTTSTDTQYF
v_call: TRBV7-2; cdr3_length: 14; j_call: TRBJ1-1; cdr3_aa: CASSPQTGQRDSFF
v_call: TRBV18; cdr3_length: 15; j_call: TRBJ2-1; cdr3_aa: CASSRGTSGYNEQFF
v_call: TRBV7-9; cdr3_length: 12; j_call: TRBJ1-2; cdr3_aa: CASTTDSYGYTF
v_call: TRBV4-2; cdr3_length: 16; j_call: TRBJ2-1; cdr3_aa: CASSYSRLASYNEQFF
v_call: TRBV20-1; cdr3_length: 15; j_call: TRBJ2-7; cdr3_aa: CSASATSGSGHELYF
v_call: TRBV18; cdr3_length: 17; j_call: TRBJ2-2; cdr3_aa: CASSPQEQGEFTGELFF
v_call: TRBV12-3/TRBV12-4; cdr3_length: 15; j_call: TRBJ2-1; cdr3_aa: CASSLTGAYGDEQFF